This TCR beta chain was recorded in a study of molecular identifiers for immune sequencing clone quantification. The V gene's germline CDR1 is SQVTM and CDR2 ANQGSEA. The CDR3 totals 15 residues. V was pared by 1 base and J by 9 bases, with 14 bases of the junction left unmatched. Each CDR3 protein is one row after TCRdb ran MiXCR on the PCR reads. The sample shows hundreds of thousands of distinct CDR3 sequences, about 25% of them seen only once. This chain links TRBV29-1 with TRBJ2-5; TRBD2 agrees at 7 bases. The sequence was obtained from a human donor in good health. Some libraries in this study had Jurkat cell RNA spiked in. Input material: naive CD8+ T cells from blood, with Jurkat cell RNA spiked in. Subset given: FACS-sorted CD8+CD4-CCR7+CD45RA+ naive T cells. This CDR3 is CSVEGAGGSSAAQYF. For the CDR3, the DNA is TGCAGCGTTGAAGGAGCGGGCGGGAGTTCAGCGGCCCAGTACTTC.